Each of the 21 T cell receptor beta chains below was sequenced from the same sample in a study of T cells in Graves' hyperthyroidism and ophthalmopathy. RNA transcripts were the template for amplifying TCR beta CDR3 regions. The HTBI primer set was used in a first-round RT-PCR of the TCR CDR3. MiXCR, applied by TCRdb to the multiplex PCR reads, yields one record per CDR3 protein. Among under 650,000 distinct CDR3 sequences, 15% to 20% were seen once, and the ten largest hold over 3.5%. The sample comprised blood. The receptors were sampled from a woman aged 25 to 39 with Graves' hyperthyroidism.

This clonotype was recorded a few times. The chain combines TRBV5-6 with TRBJ2-3, with 9 bases that match TRBD1. CDR1 is SGHDT and CDR2 is YYEEEE in the germline V gene. With 3 bases clipped from V and 3 bases from J, the junction kept 5 bases outside the gene matches. The CDR3 is 15 amino acids. CDR3 in DNA: TGTGCCAGCAGCTCCTGGACAGGGGAGACAGATACGCAGTATTTT. This sequence encodes CASSSWTGETDTQYF. Together with reference TRBV5-6 and TRBJ2-3, the CDR3 gives the full variable domain: DAGVTQSPTHLIKTRGQQVTLRCSPKSGHDTVSWYQQALGQGPQFIFQYYEEEERQRGNFPDRFSGHQFPNYSSELNVNALLLGDSALYLCASSSWTGETDTQYFGPGTRLTVL.

The chain has TRBV6-4 and TRBJ2-3; 11 positions agree with TRBD2. The trim removed 5 bases at V and 6 bases at J, leaving 4 bases unmatched. This CDR3 comprises 14 residues. Germline assignment: CDR1 MRHNA and CDR2 SNTAGT. The CDR3 loop reads CASSKLAGADTQYF. The CDR3 DNA reads TGTGCCAGCAGTAAACTAGCGGGAGCTGATACGCAGTATTTT.

The table lists this clonotype with many counts. The chain employs TRBV12-3 or TRBV12-4 and TRBJ1-2, with 7 bases fitting TRBD1. J lost 0 bases, V lost 6 bases, and 7 bases had no gene match. There are 15 residues in the CDR3. The CDR3 nucleotides read TGTGCCAGCAGCCAAAGGGGGCCGTCTAACTATGGCTACACCTTC. It yields the protein CASSQRGPSNYGYTF.

In its sample, this clonotype was seen a few times. The CDR3 nucleotides are TGTGCCTGGAGCTGGGACAGCTCCTACGAGCAGTACTTC. It codes for CAWSWDSSYEQYF. The J gene is TRBJ2-7, the V gene TRBV30, with 7 bases lining up with TRBD1. The CDR3 length is 13 residues. The germline V gene has CDR1 GTSNPN and CDR2 SVGIG (reference sequence). The ends lost 3 bases at V and 0 bases at J; junction bases unmatched: 2.

The sample holds a few counts of this clonotype. The J gene is TRBJ2-1, the V gene TRBV28; 8 nucleotides line up with TRBD2. After removal of 8 bases from V and 7 bases from J, the junction contained 16 bases not matched to a gene. Germline loops: CDR1 MDHEN, CDR2 SYDVKM. CDR3 length: 16 amino acids. DNA for the CDR3: TGTGCCAGCGGAGTCGGGACTAGACTTATAGGGAATGAGCAGTTCTTC. Its translation is CASGVGTRLIGNEQFF.

This clonotype was seen more than once but under ten times. V and J are TRBV30 and TRBJ1-1; D uncertain. The CDR3 loop spans 13 amino acids. The germline gives CDR1 GTSNPN, CDR2 SVGIG (reference sequence). Trimming removed 3 bases at V and 3 bases at J, with 11 bases between. Here the CDR3 DNA reads TGTGCCTGGAGAATGAGGTCCGACACTGAAGCTTTCTTT. As protein: CAWRMRSDTEAFF.

The V call is TRBV24-1, the J call TRBJ2-3; TRBD1 matches at 9 bases. This CDR3 has 15 amino acids. Per the germline V gene, CDR1 is KGHDR and CDR2 is SFDVKD. V lost 7 bases, J lost 4 bases, and 8 bases stayed unmatched. This CDR3 is CATSGTGPLADTQYF. In DNA form, the CDR3 reads TGTGCCACCAGCGGGACAGGGCCCCTCGCAGATACGCAGTATTTT.

This clonotype occurred many times. V and J are TRBV20-1 and TRBJ2-7; D is perhaps TRBD1 or TRBD2 (5 bases each). The CDR3 is 15 amino acids. Trimming shortened V by 1 base and J by 0 bases, and 13 bases separated the two germline ends. Germline V gene data show CDR1 as DFQATT and CDR2 as SNEGSKA (reference sequence). CDR3 bases: TGCAGTGCTAGAGCCGGGGACCAGAGCTCCTACGAGCAGTACTTC. Translated: CSARAGDQSSYEQYF.

This clonotype appeared many times. The chain joins TRBV28 to TRBJ2-5; TRBD2 aligns across 10 bases. This CDR3 is 13 amino acids long. The V gene end was trimmed by 8 bases and the J gene end by 2 bases; junction bases not matched to a gene: 2. Germline V gene lookup returns CDR1 MDHEN and CDR2 SYDVKM. CDR3 bases: TGTGCCAGCGGGGGACTAGCGCAAGAGACCCAGTACTTC. Amino acid sequence: CASGGLAQETQYF.

In its sample, this clonotype was seen a few times. V and J are TRBV4-1 and TRBJ2-1; 7 nucleotides line up with TRBD1. CDR3 length equals 15 residues. Germline V gene lookup returns CDR1 MGHRA and CDR2 YSYEKL. V lost 0 bases and J lost 4; bases outside the gene matches: 3. CDR3 bases: TGCGCCAGCAGCCAAGATCCGACAGGGTACAATGAGCAGTTCTTC. Protein: CASSQDPTGYNEQFF.

The chain uses TRBV11-2 and TRBJ1-5, with D tentatively TRBD1 (5 bases). This CDR3 is built from 15 residues. V lost 1 base to trimming and J lost 4 bases, with 11 bases between them. Germline V gives CDR1 SGHAT, CDR2 FQNNGV. The CDR3 protein is CASSLAGQENQPQHF. Written as DNA, the CDR3 is TGTGCCAGCAGCTTAGCGGGGCAGGAGAATCAGCCCCAGCATTTT.

This clonotype was observed at least ten times. The V and J genes are TRBV20-1 and TRBJ2-1; D remains unclear. V lost 1 base, J lost 11 bases, and 6 bases lay in between. The CDR3 is 10 amino acids. Per germline, CDR1 DFQATT and CDR2 SNEGSKA (reference sequence). CDR3 sequence (DNA): TGCAGTGCTAGAGGCCCGAAGCAGTTCTTC. This encodes CSARGPKQFF.

The rearrangement uses TRBV7-6 and TRBJ2-5; TRBD2 matches 8 bases. CDR1 and CDR2 from the germline V gene are SGHVS and FNYEAQ. The junction had 9 bases not matched to a gene; V was cut back by 5 bases and J by 7 bases. This CDR3 contains 14 residues. CDR3 bases: TGTGCCAGCAGCGCCACGGGGGGGAGGGGGACCCAGTACTTC. Amino acid sequence: CASSATGGRGTQYF.

At least ten counts were recorded for this clonotype. The CDR3: CASSELRDSYGYTF. The CDR3 DNA follows: TGTGCCAGCAGTGAACTCAGGGACAGCTATGGCTACACCTTC. The chain links TRBV6-1 to TRBJ1-2; 7 positions agree with TRBD1. Unmatched junction bases numbered 4, after V lost 2 bases and J lost 4 bases. CDR1 and CDR2 (germline): MNHNS, SASEGT. This CDR3 is built from 14 residues.

This clonotype has at least ten counts. The gene calls are TRBV28 and TRBJ1-5; no firm D call. This CDR3 contains 15 residues. Per germline, CDR1 MDHEN and CDR2 SYDVKM. Trimming removed 1 base from V and 10 bases from J, with 17 bases in between. In DNA form, the CDR3 reads TGTGCCAGCAGTTTATTGAGTAAAGCAATCAGCCCCCAGCATTTT. It specifies CASSLLSKAISPQHF.

The CDR3 DNA is TGTGCCAGCAGCTTAACCAGGGGATTGAACACTGAAGCTTTCTTT. Translation gives CASSLTRGLNTEAFF. The gene calls are TRBV7-2 and TRBJ1-1; tentatively, D is TRBD1 (6 bases). Trimming removed 2 bases at V and 0 bases at J, with 10 bases between. The CDR3 length is 15 residues. Germline V lookup: CDR1 SGHTA, CDR2 FQGNSA.

This clonotype was seen many times. The V gene is TRBV28, the J gene TRBJ2-7; D possibly corresponds to TRBD2 (5 bases). This CDR3 has 14 amino acids. V gave up 4 bases and J gave up 2 bases, with 12 bases separating them. Germline CDR1 MDHEN, CDR2 SYDVKM. CDR3 sequence reads: CASSSPGLTYEQYF. The CDR3 nucleotides read TGTGCCAGCAGTTCCCCAGGACTGACCTACGAGCAGTACTTC.

The V and J genes are TRBV18 and TRBJ1-2; perhaps TRBD1 as D (5 bases). CDR1 KGHSH and CDR2 LQKENI come from the germline V gene. Trimming shortened V by 4 bases and J by 5 bases, and 17 bases separated the two germline ends. The CDR3 totals 15 residues. Here the CDR3 DNA reads TGTGCCAGCTCACGGGGCCCAGGAACCTTGTATGGCTACACCTTC. Residues: CASSRGPGTLYGYTF.

V is TRBV7-6 and J is TRBJ1-2; D is undetermined. Between the trimmed V and J ends, which lost 5 bases and 1 base, there was a span of 14 bases. CDR1 is SGHVS and CDR2 is FNYEAQ in the germline V gene. The CDR3 totals 15 residues. The DNA of the CDR3 is TGTGCCAGCAGCGTAGACTTAGGATTTAACTATGGCTACACCTTC. Protein product: CASSVDLGFNYGYTF.

This clonotype was counted ten times or more. V usage is TRBV28 and J usage is TRBJ1-2, with D possibly TRBD1 on 6 matching bases. Germline V gene sequence: CDR1 MDHEN, CDR2 SYDVKM. This CDR3 is 14 amino acids long. V lost 6 bases, J lost 4 bases, and 15 bases lay in between. CDR3 region: CASRPGHLPYGYTF. The CDR3 DNA sequence: TGTGCCAGCAGGCCGGGACACCTCCCCTATGGCTACACCTTC.

This clonotype was seen repeatedly, ten times or more. The chain employs TRBV20-1 and TRBJ1-5; D is perhaps TRBD1 (6 bases). V was shortened by 4 bases and J by 0 bases, with 19 bases between the two germline ends. The CDR3 is 17 amino acids. Germline V gene data show CDR1 as DFQATT and CDR2 as SNEGSKA (reference sequence). The CDR3 here is CSATEGHVGYSNQPQHF. In DNA, the CDR3 is TGCAGTGCTACCGAGGGACACGTGGGCTATAGCAATCAGCCCCAGCATTTT.